Each of the 27 T cell receptor beta chains below was sequenced from the same sample in a study of cytomegalovirus exposure and HLA in healthy donors (dated by TCRdb to about 2017). Preparation of the library involved the immunoSEQ multiplex PCR assay. TCRdb retrieved this table from immuneACCESS and kept in-frame rearrangements only. Not all clones are present; in checked studies, unresolved V genes account for under half, and no reason is known for the remainder. The sample includes 100,000 to 150,000 clones, with approximately 87% observed a single time. About 2% of the sample rests with the top ten. The sample comprised PBMCs. These receptors were taken from a woman in her thirties in good health and CMV-seronegative.

The chain joins TRBV11-2 to TRBJ2-3, with 11 bases aligning to TRBD2. Germline CDR1 SGHAT, CDR2 FQNNGV. This CDR3 spans 16 amino acids. The ends lost 5 bases at V and 2 bases at J; junction bases unmatched: 6. CDR3 in amino acids: CASSPGTSGNTDTQYF. CDR3 nucleotide sequence: TGTGCCAGCAGCCCAGGGACTAGCGGAAACACAGATACGCAGTATTTT.

The rearrangement links TRBV5-6 to TRBJ2-7; TRBD2 matches at 7 bases. This CDR3 contains 15 residues. The germline gives CDR1 SGHDT, CDR2 YYEEEE. Unmatched junction bases numbered 6, after V lost 2 bases and J lost 1 base. The CDR3 coding sequence is TGTGCCAGCAGCTTCCTCGGGGGGAGGTCCTACGAGCAGTACTTC. It codes for CASSFLGGRSYEQYF.

This chain connects TRBV25-1 to TRBJ1-2; a weak D match, TRBD1 (6 bases). The CDR3 contains 13 residues. V was shortened by 6 bases and J by 6 bases, with 14 bases between the two germline ends. Germline assignment: CDR1 MGHDK and CDR2 SYGVNS. The chain's CDR3 is CASSFGRGHGYTF. Written as DNA, the CDR3 is TGTGCCAGCAGCTTTGGGCGGGGGCATGGCTACACCTTC.

In its sample, this clone was seen a few times. The V and J genes are TRBV2 and TRBJ1-2, with TRBD1 as a possible D gene (6 bases). The CDR3 covers 14 residues. The V end was cut by 6 bases, the J end by 2 bases, with 13 bases between. Germline CDR1 SNHLY, CDR2 FYNNEI. The CDR3 sequence: CASSRGGENYGYTF. In DNA, the CDR3 is TGTGCCAGCAGCAGGGGTGGGGAAAACTATGGCTACACCTTC.

V and J are TRBV7-8 and TRBJ2-1, with TRBD2 identical over 7 bases. Germline-derived CDR1 and CDR2 are SGHVS and FQNEAQ. Trimming cost V 3 bases and J 8 bases; bases outside gene matches: 16. The CDR3 length is 17 residues. The CDR3 loop is CASSFRSFERGYDEQFF. In DNA, the CDR3 is TGTGCCAGCAGCTTCCGGTCCTTCGAGCGGGGTTACGATGAGCAGTTCTTC.

This clone was observed a handful of times. Likely a read error: the CDR3 ends without its conserved phenylalanine or tryptophan. The limits of the CDR3 on the DNA are not certain, so only TCRdb's listed CDR3 is given. V and J are TRBV4-3 and TRBJ2-7; the table's D call, TRBD1, has no DNA check behind it. Germline V CDR1 and CDR2: LGHNA, YSLEER. Ends included, the CDR3 has 14 residues. The CDR3 reads CASSQDRYRGRLAL.

CDR3 nucleotide sequence: TGTGCTAGTGGTCGACCTCCGGGACAGGGGGCCCTCTTGTATGGCTACACCTTC. It translates to CASGRPPGQGALLYGYTF. The rearrangement links TRBV12-5 to TRBJ1-2, with 12 bases that match TRBD1. CDR1 and CDR2 from the germline V gene are LGHNT and FRNRAP. The V and J ends lost 5 bases and 5 bases, in that order; junction bases with no gene match: 15. The CDR3 has 18 amino acids.

V is TRBV13 and J is TRBJ2-3; TRBD2 aligns across 8 bases. Trimming removed 8 bases from V and 5 bases from J; junction bases left unmatched: 12. The CDR3 is 15 residues long. Germline V CDR1 and CDR2: PRHDT, FYEKMQ (reference sequence). The CDR3 DNA sequence: TGTGCCAGCGGACTATACCGGGGGGGCCAAGATACGCAGTATTTT. Translation: CASGLYRGGQDTQYF. The full variable domain, in which reference TRBV13 and TRBJ2-3 provide the parts outside the CDR3, is AAGVIQSPRHLIKEKRETATLKCYPIPRHDTVYWYQQGPGQDPQFLISFYEKMQSDKGSIPDRFSAQQFSDYHSELNMSSLELGDSALYFCASGLYRGGQDTQYFGPGTRLTVL.

The chain is built from TRBV30 and TRBJ1-5; a possible D gene is TRBD1 (6 bases). The V end lost 5 bases, the J end lost 4 bases, and 12 bases lay between the germline ends. CDR1 is GTSNPN, CDR2 SVGIG, per germline (reference sequence). This CDR3 region has 13 residues. The CDR3 here is CAWAGAINQPQHF. CDR3 DNA: TGTGCCTGGGCAGGGGCCATAAATCAGCCCCAGCATTTT.

The CDR3 DNA sequence: TGCGCCAGCAGCGAACTGACAGGGAAGAATGAAAAACTGTTTTTT. This codes for CASSELTGKNEKLFF. The chain joins TRBV5-1 to TRBJ1-4, with 7 bases matching TRBD1. The CDR3 totals 15 residues. Germline trimming cut 4 bases from V and 5 bases from J; bases unmatched to any gene: 8. Germline CDR1 and CDR2: SGHRS and YFSETQ.

This chain links TRBV9 with TRBJ2-1; 7 bases are a match to TRBD1. This CDR3 has 17 residues. Germline assignment: CDR1 SGDLS and CDR2 YYNGEE. V dropped 0 bases and J dropped 4; count of bases not matched to a gene: 10. The CDR3 region is CASSVGTGVGWYNEQFF. DNA of the CDR3: TGTGCCAGCAGCGTAGGTACAGGGGTAGGTTGGTACAATGAGCAGTTCTTC. The whole variable domain, remainder taken from reference TRBV9 and TRBJ2-1, is DSGVTQTPKHLITATGQRVTLRCSPRSGDLSVYWYQQSLDQGLQFLIQYYNGEERAKGNILERFSAQQFPDLHSELNLSSLELGDSALYFCASSVGTGVGWYNEQFFGPGTRLTVL.

The chain joins TRBV27 to TRBJ2-5, with a possible D match to TRBD2 (5 bases). In germline, CDR1 is MNHEY, CDR2 SMNVEV (reference sequence). The CDR3 has 15 amino acids. Trimming left V 4 bases short and J 5 bases short, with 17 bases between. The CDR3 here is CASSSGRKERETQYF. The DNA of the CDR3 is TGTGCCAGCAGTTCCGGACGTAAAGAGCGGGAGACCCAGTACTTC.

This clone was detected only a few times. The CDR3 DNA follows: TGTGCCAGCAGGGAGGAGGGCACCATATATTTT. Amino acid sequence: CASREEGTIYF. The chain couples TRBV2 to TRBJ1-3; no definite D call. The CDR3 extends over 11 amino acids. CDR1 SNHLY and CDR2 FYNNEI come from the germline V gene. V was pared by 6 bases and J by 9 bases, with 9 bases between.

V is TRBV6-5 and J is TRBJ2-7; tentatively, D is TRBD1 (5 bases). Between the trimmed V and J ends, which lost 8 bases and 2 bases, there was a span of 13 bases. Germline lookup yields CDR1 MNHEY and CDR2 SVGAGI. The CDR3 runs 13 residues. In nucleotides, the CDR3 is TGTGCCAGCCTTGACAGAACAACCTACGAGCAGTACTTC. Amino acids: CASLDRTTYEQYF.

The V call is TRBV6-5, the J call TRBJ1-3; D unresolved. Trimming removed 0 bases at V and 4 bases at J, with 4 bases between. This CDR3 comprises 13 residues. Looked up from germline, CDR1 is MNHEY and CDR2 is SVGAGI. The CDR3 DNA sequence: TGTGCCAGCAGTTACTCGCAGGGAAACACCATATATTTT. This sequence encodes CASSYSQGNTIYF.

The chain uses TRBV6-5 and TRBJ1-2; the match to TRBD1 covers 7 bases. V was pared by 0 bases and J by 2 bases, with 0 bases of the junction left unmatched. Per the germline V gene, CDR1 is MNHEY and CDR2 is SVGAGI. The CDR3 has 14 residues. This CDR3 reads CASSYSTGNYGYTF. CDR3 coding DNA: TGTGCCAGCAGTTACTCGACAGGGAACTATGGCTACACCTTC.

As regards this clone: At one end, the junction sequence differs from germline, possibly due to a read error. The genes are TRBV7-2 and TRBJ1-1, with 9 bases that match TRBD1. Germline loops: CDR1 SGHTA, CDR2 FQGNSA. The CDR3 is 14 residues long. CDR3 in amino acids: CASTLKTGGTEAFF. The DNA for the CDR3 is TGTGCCAGCACCTTAAAGACAGGGGGCACTGAAGCTTTCTTT.

The sample holds a few counts of this clone. The V gene is TRBV10-1, the J gene TRBJ1-6; weak D call: TRBD1 (5 bases). Germline V gives CDR1 WNHNN, CDR2 SYGVQD (reference sequence). The CDR3 has 13 residues. V was shortened by 0 bases and J by 9 bases, with 6 bases between the two germline ends. CDR3 in amino acids: CASSESQASPLHF. The CDR3 DNA is TGCGCCAGCAGTGAGTCACAGGCTTCACCCCTCCACTTT.

The chain combines TRBV10-1 with TRBJ2-2; 9 bases align to TRBD1. Per germline, CDR1 WNHNN and CDR2 SYGVQD (reference sequence). CDR3 size: 15 residues. With 3 bases clipped from V and 5 bases from J, the junction kept 4 bases outside the gene matches. The CDR3 here is CASSDLTGGTGELFF. In DNA form, the CDR3 reads TGCGCCAGCAGTGACCTGACAGGGGGAACCGGGGAGCTGTTTTTT.

The J gene is TRBJ2-1, the V gene TRBV4-1, with D possibly TRBD2 on 6 matching bases. V lost 0 bases, J lost 1 base, and 7 bases lay in between. CDR3 length equals 15 residues. Germline-derived CDR1 and CDR2 are MGHRA and YSYEKL. The CDR3 sequence: CASSQDGGSYNEQFF. The CDR3, as DNA: TGCGCCAGCAGCCAAGATGGAGGGTCCTACAATGAGCAGTTCTTC.

The chain has TRBV11-3 and TRBJ2-3; 7 nucleotides agree with TRBD2. Germline CDR1 is SGHNT and CDR2 is YENEEA. After removal of 5 bases from V and 1 base from J, the junction contained 9 bases not matched to a gene. The CDR3 totals 16 residues. In nucleotides, the CDR3 is TGTGCCAGCAGCCTAGGGACTACTCGCCGCACAGATACGCAGTATTTT. It translates to CASSLGTTRRTDTQYF. The variable domain in full, with the rest retrieved from reference TRBV11-3 and TRBJ2-3, is EAGVVQSPRYKIIEKKQPVAFWCNPISGHNTLYWYLQNLGQGPELLIRYENEEAVDDSQLPKDRFSAERLKGVDSTLKIQPAELGDSAVYLCASSLGTTRRTDTQYFGPGTRLTVL.

The V gene is TRBV5-1, the J gene TRBJ2-7, with D maybe TRBD1 (6 bases). Germline assignment: CDR1 SGHRS and CDR2 YFSETQ. The V gene lost 1 base and the J gene lost 3 bases, with 26 bases spanning the gap. The CDR3 spans 19 residues. The CDR3 DNA follows: TGCGCCAGCAGCTTGAGGCCCTCAAGTACCGGACAGACTCTCTACGAGCAGTACTTC. The encoded protein is CASSLRPSSTGQTLYEQYF.

The chain joins TRBV6-4 to TRBJ1-1, with a weak D call TRBD1 (5 bases). The length of the CDR3 is 14 residues. Trimming left V 4 bases short and J 5 bases short, with 14 bases between. Germline CDR1 is MRHNA and CDR2 is SNTAGT. CDR3: CASSATGDQTEAFF. The DNA of the CDR3 is TGTGCCAGCAGTGCAACGGGGGATCAGACTGAAGCTTTCTTT.

This chain uses TRBV13 with TRBJ1-3; weak D call: TRBD1 (6 bases). Per germline, CDR1 PRHDT and CDR2 FYEKMQ (reference sequence). This CDR3 is 16 amino acids long. Deletions cut 5 bases from V and 4 bases from J, with 18 bases between. The CDR3 DNA reads TGTGCCAGCAGCCCCGTCGGGACAAGAGCAGGAAACACCATATATTTT. Protein sequence: CASSPVGTRAGNTIYF. Filled out from reference TRBV13 and TRBJ1-3, the complete variable domain reads AAGVIQSPRHLIKEKRETATLKCYPIPRHDTVYWYQQGPGQDPQFLISFYEKMQSDKGSIPDRFSAQQFSDYHSELNMSSLELGDSALYFCASSPVGTRAGNTIYFGEGSWLTVV.

For the CDR3, the DNA is TGTGCCAGTAGACTCGCGGGCCCAGTGGGTAATTCACCCCTCCACTTT. Translation gives CASRLAGPVGNSPLHF. This chain joins TRBV19 and TRBJ1-6; D remains unclear. V was cut by 6 bases and J by 6 bases, with 18 bases left in between. This CDR3 comprises 16 residues. From germline, CDR1 is LNHDA and CDR2 SQIVND (reference sequence).

A single count supports this clone. The genes are TRBV5-6 and TRBJ1-2; the D is unclear. There are 13 residues in the CDR3. CDR1 and CDR2 (germline): SGHDT, YYEEEE. Trimming removed 5 bases at V and 4 bases at J, with 12 bases between. CDR3 DNA sequence: TGTGCCAGCAGGTCTGACATGGCCTATGGCTACACCTTC. Amino acid sequence: CASRSDMAYGYTF.

The chain combines TRBV6-1 with TRBJ2-7; 10 nucleotides agree with TRBD1. This CDR3 comprises 15 residues. The trim removed 4 bases at V and 2 bases at J, leaving 5 bases unmatched. Germline values: CDR1 MNHNS, CDR2 SASEGT. The CDR3 region is CASSALGTGAYEQYF. For the CDR3, the DNA is TGTGCCAGCAGTGCTTTAGGGACAGGGGCCTACGAGCAGTACTTC.